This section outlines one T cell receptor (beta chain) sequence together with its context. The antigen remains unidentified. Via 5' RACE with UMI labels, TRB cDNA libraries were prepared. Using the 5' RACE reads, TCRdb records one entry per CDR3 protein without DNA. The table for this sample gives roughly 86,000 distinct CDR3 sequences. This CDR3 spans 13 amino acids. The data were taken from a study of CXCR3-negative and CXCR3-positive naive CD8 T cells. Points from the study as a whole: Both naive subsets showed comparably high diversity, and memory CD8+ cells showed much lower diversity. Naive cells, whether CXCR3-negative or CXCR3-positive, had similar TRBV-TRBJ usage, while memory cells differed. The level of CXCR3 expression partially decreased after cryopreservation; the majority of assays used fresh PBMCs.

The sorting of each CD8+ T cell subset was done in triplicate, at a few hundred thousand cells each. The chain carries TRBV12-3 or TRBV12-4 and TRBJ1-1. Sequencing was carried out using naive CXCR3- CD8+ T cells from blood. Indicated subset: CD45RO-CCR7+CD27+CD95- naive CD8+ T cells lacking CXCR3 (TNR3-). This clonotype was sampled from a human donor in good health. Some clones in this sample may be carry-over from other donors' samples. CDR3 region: CASSLGEATEAFF.